The entry below gives a single T cell receptor beta chain sequence along with its context. Its antigen is still unknown. This specimen belongs to a study of cytomegalovirus exposure and HLA in healthy donors. Across the study: The same platform was used for the 100 to 150 validation repertoires and the roughly 680 first-cohort repertoires, a later analysis reported. Study-wide results and caveats: Within the approximately 130 validation repertoires, first-cohort TCR clusters tended to co-occur, according to a later analysis. The study listed some 160 cytomegalovirus-associated TCR beta chains.

The data were produced by immunoSEQ multiplex PCR, yet TCRdb's version contains in-frame clones alone and is incomplete. The table has over 150,000 clones, approximately 80% seen once. The donors were in the 120-subject validation cohort; that cohort was separate from the approximately 670-subject first cohort. The TCR was taken from a woman aged 25 to 39 in good health and CMV-seropositive. Material for sequencing was PBMCs.

The CDR3 DNA sequence: TGTGCCAGCTCACCGAGGCAGGGGGCCAGCCTAGGTGGCTACACCTTC. Translating it yields CASSPRQGASLGGYTF. This chain links TRBV18 with TRBJ1-2, with 8 bases identical to TRBD1. CDR1 and CDR2 (germline): KGHSH, LQKENI. CDR3 length: 16 amino acids. With V trimmed by 3 bases and J by 7 bases, 13 bases remained unmatched.